This is a list of T cell receptor beta chains from one sample in a study of blood T cell repertoires in COVID-19. The method was immunoSEQ multiplex PCR; TCRdb's version includes in-frame clones alone and lacks a portion of them. Counted here are about 140,000 clones, approximately 81% occurring once; the ten biggest clones make up around 5.5%. The sequencing sample was made of PBMCs or T cells enriched from blood (not recorded which). The source of these receptors is a middle-aged man with acute COVID-19. The CDR3 runs from the conserved cysteine through the conserved F or W. A D gene is named only where the DNA matches it firmly. For some rows the clone size is stated as once, few or many, or as a class when expanded; others skip it.

j_call d_call clone_size v_call cdr3_aa cdr3_nt
TRBJ1-2 - - TRBV6-5 CASTSLQGTTYGYTF TGTGCCAGCACCTCCCTCCAGGGTACGACCTATGGCTACACCTTC
TRBJ1-5 TRBD1 - TRBV7-9 CASSLNTGEPQHF TGTGCCAGCAGCTTAAATACAGGGGAGCCCCAGCATTTT
TRBJ2-7 - few TRBV4-1 CASSHSDSSYEQYF TGCGCCAGCAGCCATTCAGACAGCTCCTACGAGCAGTACTTC
TRBJ2-3 TRBD2 - TRBV5-6 CASSFSGERTDTQYF TGTGCCAGCAGCTTTAGCGGGGAGCGGACAGATACGCAGTATTTT
TRBJ1-3 - - TRBV18 CASSPRRDPGNTIYF TGTGCCAGCTCACCACGCCGGGATCCTGGAAACACCATATATTTT
TRBJ2-1 - - TRBV7-2 CASSLSQTVYNEQFF TGTGCCAGCAGCTTAAGCCAAACAGTCTACAATGAGCAGTTCTTC
TRBJ1-3 TRBD1 - TRBV7-8 CASSSLLEGGGNTIYF TGTGCCAGCAGCTCCCTTTTGGAAGGGGGCGGAAACACCATATATTTT
TRBJ1-5 - few TRBV5-6 CASSAGKFNQPQHF TGTGCCAGCAGCGCCGGGAAGTTCAATCAGCCCCAGCATTTT
TRBJ2-5 - - TRBV2 CASLGQGQETQYF TGTGCCAGCCTGGGGCAGGGCCAAGAGACCCAGTACTTC
TRBJ1-5 TRBD1 - TRBV27 CASSSGTDPSNQPQHF TGTGCCAGCAGTTCCGGGACAGACCCTAGCAATCAGCCCCAGCATTTT
TRBJ1-5 - - TRBV10-3 CAISEEGNSNQPQHF TGTGCCATCAGTGAAGAGGGAAATAGCAATCAGCCCCAGCATTTT